The following is a T cell receptor (beta chain) sequence with its context. Its cognate antigen is unknown. This record comes from a study of T cell responses to AZD1222 COVID-19 vaccine. The protocol was immunoSEQ multiplex PCR, while the TCRdb copy is restricted to in-frame clones and leaves out a portion. This table has 120,000 to 150,000 clones, about 91% appearing once. Germline V gene sequence: CDR1 SGHRS, CDR2 YFSETQ. V lost 0 bases and J lost 1, with 7 bases in between. The CDR3 length is 15 residues. Study observations and caveats: Reports say nearly half of spike-specific TCRs go after unmutated variant regions.

The chain has TRBV5-1 and TRBJ2-2; D is ambiguous. Sequenced here: peripheral blood, sampled on day 0 of AZD1222 vaccination. This sequence originates from an adult in good health. CDR3 in amino acids: CASSLGLVNTGELFF. For the CDR3, the DNA is TGCGCCAGCAGCTTGGGACTGGTGAACACCGGGGAGCTGTTTTTT.